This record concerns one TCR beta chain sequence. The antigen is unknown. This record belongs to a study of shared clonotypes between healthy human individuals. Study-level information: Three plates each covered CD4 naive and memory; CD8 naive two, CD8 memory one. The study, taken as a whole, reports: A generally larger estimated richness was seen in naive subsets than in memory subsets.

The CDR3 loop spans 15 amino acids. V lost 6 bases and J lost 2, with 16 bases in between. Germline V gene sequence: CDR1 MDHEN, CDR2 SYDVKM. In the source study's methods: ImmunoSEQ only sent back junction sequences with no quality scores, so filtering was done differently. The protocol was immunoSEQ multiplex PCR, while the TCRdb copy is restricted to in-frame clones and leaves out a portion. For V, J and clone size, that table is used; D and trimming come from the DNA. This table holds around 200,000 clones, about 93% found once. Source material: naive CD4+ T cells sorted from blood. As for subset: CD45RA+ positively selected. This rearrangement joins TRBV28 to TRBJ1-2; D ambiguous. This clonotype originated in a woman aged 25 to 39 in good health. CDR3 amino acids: CASSSSLGWNYGYTF. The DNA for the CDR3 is TGTGCCAGCAGCTCGTCCCTGGGGTGGAACTATGGCTACACCTTC.